These 24 T cell receptor beta chains were all obtained from the same sample, sequenced in a study of T cell repertoires in cytomegalovirus infection. Using its own MiXCR run on the reads, TCRdb lists one record per CDR3 protein. The sample has a few hundred thousand distinct CDR3 sequences, approximately 15% seen once. The specimen sequenced was CD8+ T cells from PBMCs. These receptor sequences come from a human donor in good health (CMV status not recorded). Some clones in this sample may be carry-over from other donors' samples.

This clonotype was seen ten or more times. This chain joins TRBV12-3 or TRBV12-4 and TRBJ2-7; 9 positions match TRBD1. Trimming cost V 6 bases and J 2 bases; bases outside gene matches: 5. CDR3 length: 14 residues. The CDR3 spells CASSSGQGPYEQYF. The CDR3 DNA follows: TGTGCCAGCAGCTCCGGACAGGGGCCCTACGAGCAGTACTTC.

This clonotype was detected many times. The chain recombines TRBV6-1 with TRBJ2-5; D possibly corresponds to TRBD2 (6 bases). The germline V gene encodes CDR1 MNHNS and CDR2 SASEGT. CDR3 size: 15 residues. V lost 2 bases and J 1 base, leaving 11 bases between the germline ends. For the CDR3, the DNA is TGTGCCAGCAGTGAATATGAGGGACTCCAAGAGACCCAGTACTTC. Its translation is CASSEYEGLQETQYF.

This clonotype was seen many times. The chain carries TRBV9 and TRBJ1-1; D uncertain. Trimming stripped 4 bases from V and 0 bases from J, with 7 bases between. The CDR3 totals 13 residues. CDR1 and CDR2 (germline): SGDLS, YYNGEE. CDR3: CASSPGVNTEAFF. The CDR3 DNA is TGTGCCAGCAGCCCCGGGGTGAACACTGAAGCTTTCTTT.

A word on this clonotype: A clone one base away is much larger, so this may be a read error. This chain uses TRBV11-2 with TRBJ2-2; D not resolved. The CDR3 extends over 13 amino acids. Germline V gives CDR1 SGHAT, CDR2 FQNNGV. Trimming cost V 5 bases and J 4 bases, with 8 bases left between them. CDR3 residues: CASSPSFTGELFF. DNA for the CDR3: TGTGCCAGCAGCCCTAGTTTCACCGGGGAGCTGTTTTTT.

This clonotype was seen repeatedly, ten times or more. V and J are TRBV19 and TRBJ1-1, with a weak D call TRBD1 (5 bases). Trimming took off 4 bases at V and 2 bases at J, with 17 bases between the two ends. Germline V gene data show CDR1 as LNHDA and CDR2 as SQIVND (reference sequence). The CDR3 length is 16 residues. CDR3 amino acids: CASSKSRQKPNTEAFF. The CDR3 DNA reads TGTGCCAGTAGTAAATCGAGACAGAAACCTAACACTGAAGCTTTCTTT.

In regard to this clonotype: Compared with germline, one end of the junction differs, possibly owing to a read error. The chain recombines TRBV27 with TRBJ2-4; 7 bases are shared with TRBD1. The CDR3 runs to 14 residues. In germline, CDR1 is MNHEY, CDR2 SMNVEV (reference sequence). The CDR3 region has the DNA TGTACCAGCAGTTTACAGCGACAGGGCGGCATTCAGTACTTC. Amino acid sequence: CTSSLQRQGGIQYF.

The chain employs TRBV5-1 and TRBJ2-1; the D is unclear. CDR1 is SGHRS, CDR2 YFSETQ, per germline. This CDR3 contains 14 residues. The germline V and J ends were trimmed by 2 bases and 3 bases, with 9 bases remaining between them. The CDR3 bases are TGCGCCAGCAGCTTTAGGGAAATCTACAATGAGCAGTTCTTC. Its protein product is CASSFREIYNEQFF.

The V gene is TRBV2, the J gene TRBJ2-2, with 7 bases that match TRBD1. With 11 bases clipped from V and 7 bases from J, the junction kept 19 bases outside the gene matches. This CDR3 spans 16 amino acids. The germline gives CDR1 SNHLY, CDR2 FYNNEI. This chain's CDR3 is CAGHYERTGSSGELFF. In DNA, the CDR3 is TGTGCCGGCCACTATGAACGGACAGGATCGAGCGGGGAGCTGTTTTTT.

This clonotype was counted ten times or more. The chain has TRBV24-1 and TRBJ2-5, with 7 bases fitting TRBD1. The CDR3 has 17 residues. Germline CDR1 is KGHDR and CDR2 is SFDVKD. Trimming took 3 bases from V and 5 from J; bases not matched to a gene: 14. CDR3 residues: CATSDHTTTGLGETQYF. The CDR3 bases are TGTGCCACCAGTGATCACACCACGACAGGGCTTGGCGAGACCCAGTACTTC.

The chain carries TRBV6-5 and TRBJ2-3; 7 bases agree with TRBD1. The germline CDR1 and CDR2 sequences are MNHEY and SVGAGI. The V and J ends lost 4 bases and 4 bases, in that order; junction bases with no gene match: 8. The CDR3 is made up of 15 amino acids. CDR3 protein: CASSSYRGRADTQYF. The CDR3 DNA follows: TGTGCCAGCAGTTCCTACAGGGGTCGCGCAGATACGCAGTATTTT.

This clonotype appeared many times. This rearrangement joins TRBV11-2 to TRBJ2-1, with 12 positions matching TRBD2. From germline, CDR1 is SGHAT and CDR2 FQNNGV. CDR3 length: 13 residues. After removal of 8 bases from V and 8 bases from J, the junction contained 4 bases not matched to a gene. The CDR3 region has the DNA TGTGCCAGCCTAGCGGGAGGGGAGGATGAGCAGTTCTTC. Amino acids: CASLAGGEDEQFF.

This clonotype was recorded many times. The rearrangement links TRBV6-2 or TRBV6-3 to TRBJ2-5; D is perhaps TRBD2 (5 bases). The CDR3 is 13 amino acids. Germline V gene data show CDR1 as MNHEY and CDR2 as SVGEGT. Trimming shortened V by 4 bases and J by 7 bases, and 13 bases separated the two germline ends. CDR3 bases: TGTGCCAGCAGTTCCAGCGGTGATGGGACCCAGTACTTC. It codes for CASSSSGDGTQYF.

This clonotype was observed a handful of times. The rearrangement links TRBV15 to TRBJ1-2; D unclear. The germline gives CDR1 LNHNV, CDR2 YYDKDF (reference sequence). Trimming shortened V by 1 base and J by 4 bases, and 16 bases separated the two germline ends. This CDR3 is built from 16 residues. CDR3 residues: CATSRGTTPSGYGYTF. CDR3 coding DNA: TGTGCCACCAGCAGAGGAACCACGCCGAGCGGCTATGGCTACACCTTC.

This clonotype was recorded at least ten times. The chain employs TRBV7-2 and TRBJ2-1; D call uncertain. Germline CDR1 and CDR2: SGHTA and FQGNSA. Trimming cost V 1 base and J 0 bases, with 13 bases left between them. This CDR3 contains 17 residues. CDR3 nucleotides: TGTGCCAGCAGCTTAGACGTGACGTCGAGCTCCTACAATGAGCAGTTCTTC. It encodes CASSLDVTSSSYNEQFF.

This clonotype was counted at least ten times. The CDR3 protein is CASSLPGGGTDTQYF. The CDR3 DNA reads as TGTGCCAGCAGTTTGCCCGGGGGGGGGACAGATACGCAGTATTTT. V usage is TRBV28 and J usage is TRBJ2-3; 8 positions agree with TRBD2. Germline assignment: CDR1 MDHEN and CDR2 SYDVKM. With V trimmed by 3 bases and J by 3 bases, 5 bases remained unmatched. The CDR3 sequence is 15 residues long.

V is TRBV7-6 and J is TRBJ2-3, with 7 bases that match TRBD2. J gave up 2 bases and V 3 bases, and 2 bases lay outside the gene matches. The CDR3 runs to 14 residues. Looked up from germline, CDR1 is SGHVS and CDR2 is FNYEAQ. The CDR3 sequence is CASSLRGITDTQYF. DNA for the CDR3: TGTGCCAGCAGCTTGCGGGGGATCACAGATACGCAGTATTTT.

This clonotype has at least ten counts. The V call is TRBV28, the J call TRBJ2-7, with D possibly matching TRBD2 (5 bases). There are 13 residues in the CDR3. Per germline, CDR1 MDHEN and CDR2 SYDVKM. V was trimmed by 5 bases and J by 3 bases, leaving 11 bases between them. The CDR3 DNA reads as TGTGCCAGCAGTCCCCGCCGGGGCTACGAGCAGTACTTC. Translated, it gives CASSPRRGYEQYF.

This clonotype has more than one count but fewer than ten. J is TRBJ2-1 and V is TRBV7-6; 10 nucleotides align to TRBD2. The length of the CDR3 is 15 residues. With 3 bases clipped from V and 7 bases from J, the junction kept 6 bases outside the gene matches. Germline V gene sequence: CDR1 SGHVS, CDR2 FNYEAQ. CDR3 amino acids: CASSLTSGPVNEQFF. The DNA for the CDR3 is TGTGCCAGCAGCTTGACTAGCGGGCCGGTAAATGAGCAGTTCTTC.

This clonotype was seen ten or more times. The chain carries TRBV12-3 or TRBV12-4 and TRBJ2-1, with D unresolved. The CDR3 has 11 residues. Trimming pared 5 bases from V and 8 bases from J, leaving 7 bases between. CDR3 in amino acids: CASSIGDEQFF. The CDR3 nucleotides read TGTGCCAGCAGTATCGGAGATGAGCAGTTCTTC.

The table lists this clonotype with many counts. The chain couples TRBV7-9 to TRBJ2-7; the D gene is possibly TRBD1 (6 bases). The CDR3 has 13 residues. Germline V CDR1 and CDR2: SEHNR, FQNEAQ (reference sequence). V dropped 5 bases and J dropped 5 bases, with 13 bases sitting between them. CDR3 amino acids: CASSPKGVHEQYF. The CDR3 bases are TGTGCCAGCAGCCCGAAGGGGGTCCACGAGCAGTACTTC.

This clonotype turned up a few times. CDR3 in DNA: TGCAGCGTTGTGAGCACCGTCTCGGCCAAAAACATTCAGTACTTC. Translation: CSVVSTVSAKNIQYF. The J gene is TRBJ2-4, the V gene TRBV29-1; D gene unclear. The ends were cut back, 4 bases at V and 1 base at J, with 14 bases in the middle. The CDR3 loop spans 15 amino acids. Germline V gives CDR1 SQVTM, CDR2 ANQGSEA.

The chain links TRBV29-1 to TRBJ1-1; D possibly corresponds to TRBD1 (5 bases). Germline V gene lookup returns CDR1 SQVTM and CDR2 ANQGSEA. Trimming took 3 bases from V and 4 from J, leaving 18 bases between them. This CDR3 has 15 amino acids. The CDR3 here is CSVDKWAGMGTEAFF. CDR3 sequence (DNA): TGCAGCGTTGATAAGTGGGCAGGGATGGGCACTGAAGCTTTCTTT.

The genes are TRBV28 and TRBJ2-1; D is possibly TRBD2 (5 bases). This CDR3 is built from 18 residues. CDR1 is MDHEN, CDR2 SYDVKM, per germline. V was clipped by 4 bases and J by 4 bases, with 23 bases between them. This CDR3 is CASSSLMTSSRGYNEQFF. The CDR3 DNA reads TGTGCCAGCAGTTCTCTAATGACATCCTCCCGGGGATACAATGAGCAGTTCTTC.

This chain connects TRBV29-1 to TRBJ2-7, with 9 positions matching TRBD2. Per the germline V gene, CDR1 is SQVTM and CDR2 is ANQGSEA. J lost 2 bases, V lost 6 bases, and 8 bases had no gene match. The CDR3 has 14 amino acids. CDR3 residues: CSVGGGGSAYEQYF. The CDR3 DNA follows: TGCAGCGTCGGCGGGGGGGGCAGCGCCTACGAGCAGTACTTC.